The 10 T cell receptor beta chains given below trace back to one sample, sequenced in a study of identical twins. TCRdb reprocessed the 5' RACE reads with MiXCR, giving one entry per CDR3 protein. The sample lists a few hundred thousand distinct CDR3 sequences, approximately 8.8% occurring once. Sample: naive T cells sorted from blood. These receptors all come from a woman aged 45-65 years in good health.

This clonotype was recorded a few times. The chain links TRBV7-9 to TRBJ2-5, with TRBD2 matching over 8 bases. Germline V gene sequence: CDR1 SEHNR, CDR2 FQNEAQ (reference sequence). The CDR3 length is 13 residues. The trim removed 7 bases at V and 6 bases at J, leaving 7 bases unmatched. The CDR3 sequence is CASNDSGGKTQYF. The CDR3 region has the DNA TGTGCCAGCAACGACTCGGGGGGGAAGACCCAGTACTTC.

The genes are TRBV6-5 and TRBJ2-7; 11 nucleotides align to TRBD2. Germline values: CDR1 MNHEY, CDR2 SVGAGI. The ends lost 6 bases at V and 2 bases at J; junction bases unmatched: 6. The CDR3 is 15 amino acids. CDR3 loop: CASSYGLAGTYEQYF. The CDR3 DNA is TGTGCCAGCAGCTACGGACTAGCGGGTACCTACGAGCAGTACTTC.

The chain carries TRBV20-1 and TRBJ1-5; possibly TRBD1 for D (6 bases). CDR1 is DFQATT and CDR2 is SNEGSKA in the germline V gene (reference sequence). Trimming removed 7 bases at V and 0 bases at J, with 19 bases between. The CDR3 extends over 16 amino acids. CDR3 in amino acids: CSGRRQGFSSNQPQHF. The CDR3 DNA reads as TGCAGTGGCCGACGTCAGGGGTTCTCTAGCAATCAGCCCCAGCATTTT.

The chain has TRBV6-5 and TRBJ2-2; TRBD2 matches 14 bases. The CDR3 has 15 residues. Germline CDR1 MNHEY, CDR2 SVGAGI. Trimming cost V 5 bases and J 7 bases; bases outside gene matches: 3. DNA for the CDR3: TGTGCCAGCAGTCGACTAGCGGGAGGGAACGGGGAGCTGTTTTTT. This encodes CASSRLAGGNGELFF.

For this clonotype: The junction shows a germline mismatch at one end, possibly a read error. The chain uses TRBV25-1 and TRBJ2-7; the D is unclear. The CDR3 runs to 14 residues. Germline loops: CDR1 MGHDK, CDR2 SYGVNS. In DNA form, the CDR3 reads TGTGCCAGCAGTGCCCTCCCAGCAACCTACGAGCGGTACTTC. Protein: CASSALPATYERYF.

V is TRBV19 and J is TRBJ2-5; D ambiguous. Per germline, CDR1 LNHDA and CDR2 SQIVND (reference sequence). The V and J ends lost 3 bases and 5 bases respectively, with 10 bases between them. The CDR3 is 13 residues long. Here the CDR3 DNA reads TGTGCCAGTAGTATTCAGCACACTGAGACCCAGTACTTC. This codes for CASSIQHTETQYF.

The sample holds many counts of this clonotype. A junction end diverges from the germline sequence, so it may reflect a read error. The CDR3 protein is CASSLVGSSYEQYF. CDR3 nucleotide sequence: TGTGCCAGCAGTTTAGTGGGAAGCTCCTACGAGCAGTACTTC. J is TRBJ2-7 and V is TRBV5-1; D call uncertain. The CDR3 totals 14 residues. The V gene's germline CDR1 is SGHRS and CDR2 YFSETQ.

This clonotype has just a few counts. The V and J genes are TRBV28 and TRBJ2-3; D unclear. CDR3 length: 16 residues. Trimming pared 3 bases from V and 0 bases from J, leaving 13 bases between. Germline V gene lookup returns CDR1 MDHEN and CDR2 SYDVKM. The chain's CDR3 is CASSLTLSTSTDTQYF. CDR3 DNA: TGTGCCAGCAGTTTGACTCTCTCTACTAGCACAGATACGCAGTATTTT. The variable domain in full, with the rest retrieved from reference TRBV28 and TRBJ2-3, is DVKVTQSSRYLVKRTGEKVFLECVQDMDHENMFWYRQDPGLGLRLIYFSYDVKMKEKGDIPEGYSVSREKKERFSLILESASTNQTSMYLCASSLTLSTSTDTQYFGPGTRLTVL.

At least ten counts were recorded for this clonotype. The gene calls are TRBV20-1 and TRBJ2-3, with 7 nucleotides matching TRBD2. The germline V gene encodes CDR1 DFQATT and CDR2 SNEGSKA (reference sequence). The CDR3 runs 12 residues. CDR3 region: CRKTLAEHTQYF. The CDR3 DNA sequence: TGCAGGAAGACCCTAGCGGAACATACGCAGTATTTT.

This clonotype has more than one count but fewer than ten. The chain is built from TRBV9 and TRBJ2-7; 12 bases align to TRBD2. Germline CDR1 and CDR2: SGDLS and YYNGEE. CDR3 size: 14 residues. Trimming at V came to 4 bases and at J to 6 bases, leaving 5 bases not matched to a gene. The CDR3 sequence: CASSSSGRALEQYF. DNA for the CDR3: TGTGCCAGCAGCTCTAGCGGGAGGGCCCTCGAGCAGTACTTC.